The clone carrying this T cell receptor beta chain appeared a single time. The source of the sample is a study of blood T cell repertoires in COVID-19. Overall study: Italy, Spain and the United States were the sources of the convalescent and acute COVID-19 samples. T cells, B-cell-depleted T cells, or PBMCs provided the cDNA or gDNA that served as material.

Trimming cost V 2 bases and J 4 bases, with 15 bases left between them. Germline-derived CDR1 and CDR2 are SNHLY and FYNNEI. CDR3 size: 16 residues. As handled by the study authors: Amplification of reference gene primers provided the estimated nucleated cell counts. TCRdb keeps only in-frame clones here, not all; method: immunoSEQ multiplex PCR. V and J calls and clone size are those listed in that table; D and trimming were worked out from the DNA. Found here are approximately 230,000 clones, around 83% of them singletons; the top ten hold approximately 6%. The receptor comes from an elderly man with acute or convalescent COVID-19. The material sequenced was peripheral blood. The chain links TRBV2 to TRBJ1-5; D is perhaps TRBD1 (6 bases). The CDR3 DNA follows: TGTGCCAGCAGTGAATACGGGTTAGGGGGAAATCAGCCCCAGCATTTT. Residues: CASSEYGLGGNQPQHF.